This entry lists 15 T cell receptor beta chains sequenced from one sample in a study of a mutant IDH1 vaccine in newly diagnosed glioma. Time point noted: week 35, safety follow-up. The vaccine gave 300 ug of a 20-mer mutant IDH1 peptide subcutaneously per dose. Profiled with immunoSEQ multiplex PCR; TCRdb holds only in-frame clones, not every one. The sample holds approximately 50,000 clones; 76% are singletons and the top ten take roughly an eighth. The antigens these receptors bind are not known. Sequenced material: PBMCs, taken from a glioma patient whose treatment included an IDH1 peptide vaccine. The receptors stem from a man aged 40-49 years with glioma.

The rearrangement uses TRBV19 and TRBJ2-1; no reliable D call. There are 17 residues in the CDR3. CDR1 is LNHDA, CDR2 SQIVND, per germline (reference sequence). Between the trimmed V and J ends, which lost 3 bases and 8 bases, there was a span of 23 bases. This CDR3 reads CASSMGRASRTWDEQFF. In nucleotides, the CDR3 is TGTGCCAGTAGTATGGGCCGGGCTTCCCGTACGTGGGATGAGCAGTTCTTC.

V and J are TRBV15 and TRBJ2-7; D is ambiguous. V lost 8 bases and J lost 3, with 14 bases in between. Germline V lookup: CDR1 LNHNV, CDR2 YYDKDF (reference sequence). This CDR3 is 13 amino acids long. CDR3 nucleotides: TGTGCCACCCGCCAGTGGTTGGGCTACGAGCAGTACTTC. It codes for CATRQWLGYEQYF. Drawing the rest from reference TRBV15 and TRBJ2-7, the complete variable domain is DAMVIQNPRYQVTQFGKPVTLSCSQTLNHNVMYWYQQKSSQAPKLLFHYYDKDFNNEADTPDNFQSRRPNTSFCFLDIRSPGLGDTAMYLCATRQWLGYEQYFGPGTRLTVT.

The chain is built from TRBV7-2 and TRBJ2-2, with TRBD2 as a possible D gene (5 bases). Trimming stripped 0 bases from V and 4 bases from J, with 12 bases between. CDR3 size: 16 residues. CDR1 SGHTA and CDR2 FQGNSA come from the germline V gene. CDR3: CASSLARRGGTGELFF. The CDR3 nucleotides read TGTGCCAGCAGCTTAGCTCGGAGAGGAGGCACCGGGGAGCTGTTTTTT.

This clone appeared once. The rearrangement uses TRBV25-1 and TRBJ2-5, with D possibly matching TRBD2 (6 bases). This CDR3 is built from 15 residues. Germline lookup yields CDR1 MGHDK and CDR2 SYGVNS. Trimming removed 3 bases at V and 2 bases at J, with 13 bases between. For the CDR3, the DNA is TGTGCCAGCAGTGATTTCGGAGGGAAACAAGAGACCCAGTACTTC. Residues: CASSDFGGKQETQYF.

This chain joins TRBV7-9 and TRBJ1-5; D ambiguous. The CDR3 contains 12 residues. The V end was cut by 1 base, the J end by 6 bases, with 4 bases between. Looked up from germline, CDR1 is SEHNR and CDR2 is FQNEAQ (reference sequence). The CDR3 sequence: CASSLGGQPQHF. CDR3 nucleotide sequence: TGTGCCAGCAGCTTAGGAGGTCAGCCCCAGCATTTT.

V usage is TRBV29-1 and J usage is TRBJ2-7, with D perhaps assigned TRBD1 or TRBD2 (5 bases each). With 4 bases removed from V and 3 bases from J, the gap between germline ends came to 13 bases. The V gene's germline CDR1 is SQVTM and CDR2 ANQGSEA. This CDR3 region has 13 residues. DNA of the CDR3: TGCAGCGTTGTGGGGGTTAGTCTCTACGAGCAGTACTTC. It yields the protein CSVVGVSLYEQYF.

This chain links TRBV2 with TRBJ1-2; the D gene is possibly TRBD1 (6 bases). From germline, CDR1 is SNHLY and CDR2 FYNNEI. The CDR3 is 13 residues long. V lost 7 bases, J lost 7 bases, and 16 bases lay in between. The CDR3 spells CASTNTGNRGYTF. The DNA for the CDR3 is TGTGCCAGCACGAATACAGGGAATCGTGGCTACACCTTC.

Written as DNA, the CDR3 is TGCGCCAGCAGCCCGGGACCTGGGGACGAGCAGTACTTC. Translation: CASSPGPGDEQYF. The chain combines TRBV5-1 with TRBJ2-5; the D gene could be TRBD1 or TRBD2 (5 bases each). The J call may not be correct, given that the DNA end is closer to TRBJ2-7. The germline CDR1 and CDR2 sequences are SGHRS and YFSETQ. The CDR3 is 13 residues long.

The chain joins TRBV7-5 to TRBJ2-5; the table gives TRBD2 as D, unverified against the DNA. TRBV7-5 is given as a pseudogene. This CDR3 contains 18 residues. CDR3 protein: CVRSLGGTSGCNQETQYF. In DNA, the CDR3 is TGTGTCAGAAGCTTAGGGGGGACTAGCGGGTGTAACCAAGAGACCCAGTACTTC.

This clone was counted a single time. The chain has TRBV1 and TRBJ2-4. TRBV1 is a pseudogene. This CDR3 spans 16 amino acids. The CDR3 region is CTSSQEKGGAKNIQYF. CDR3 nucleotide sequence: TGCACCAGCAGCCAAGAAAAGGGGGGAGCCAAAAACATTCAGTACTTC.

CDR3 sequence (DNA): TGTGCCAGCAGCCCGCGGGGTCGCACTGAAGCTTTCTTT. Residues: CASSPRGRTEAFF. This chain joins TRBV11-3 and TRBJ1-1; D is undetermined. The length of the CDR3 is 13 residues. V shed 5 bases and J shed 4 bases, with 11 bases lying between them. CDR1 and CDR2 from the germline V gene are SGHNT and YENEEA.

This clone was found once. The rearrangement joins TRBV7-2 to TRBJ2-7; 9 bases match TRBD2. This CDR3 has 15 amino acids. The V gene end was trimmed by 1 base and the J gene end by 7 bases; junction bases not matched to a gene: 8. From germline, CDR1 is SGHTA and CDR2 FQGNSA. CDR3 residues: CASSLVPGLATEQYV. The DNA for the CDR3 is TGTGCCAGCAGCTTAGTCCCCGGACTAGCGACTGAGCAGTACGTC.

This clone was counted once. V usage is TRBV19 and J usage is TRBJ1-1; no clear D gene. The CDR3 spans 12 residues. Germline-derived CDR1 and CDR2 are LNHDA and SQIVND (reference sequence). V dropped 7 bases and J dropped 0 bases, with 6 bases sitting between them. The CDR3 sequence is CASMNLNTEAFF. CDR3 coding DNA: TGTGCCAGTATGAACCTGAACACTGAAGCTTTCTTT. Complete variable domain (other parts from reference TRBV19 and TRBJ1-1): DGGITQSPKYLFRKEGQNVTLSCEQNLNHDAMYWYRQDPGQGLRLIYYSQIVNDFQKGDIAEGYSVSREKKESFPLTVTSAQKNPTAFYLCASMNLNTEAFFGQGTRLTVV.

The gene calls are TRBV7-8 and TRBJ1-1, with 7 bases aligning to TRBD1. Germline V CDR1 and CDR2: SGHVS, FQNEAQ. The CDR3 contains 18 residues. J lost 0 bases, V lost 1 base, and 11 bases had no gene match. CDR3 sequence: CASSLVAGVTGMNTEAFF. The DNA for the CDR3 is TGTGCCAGCAGCTTAGTGGCGGGGGTGACAGGGATGAACACTGAAGCTTTCTTT.

This clone was observed a single time. The chain is built from TRBV29-1 and TRBJ2-3; D remains unclear. Germline V lookup: CDR1 SQVTM, CDR2 ANQGSEA. V was trimmed by 1 base and J by 0 bases, leaving 5 bases between them. This CDR3 contains 13 residues. The CDR3 sequence is CSVEVASTDTQYF. The DNA for the CDR3 is TGCAGCGTTGAAGTAGCCAGCACAGATACGCAGTATTTT.